This TCR beta chain appears in the sequencing data of a study of T cell changes during pregnancy in multiple sclerosis. The table came from immunoSEQ multiplex PCR; TCRdb's copy has only in-frame clones and leaves some out. The table records 45,000 or so clones, roughly nine tenths of them present only once. This specimen consisted of CD4+ T cells from peripheral blood mononuclear cells, obtained after pregnancy. This receptor was obtained from a female donor with multiple sclerosis, enrolled in a pregnancy study.

The CDR3 loop reads CASSVEGGTSRGYTF. CDR3 DNA sequence: TGTGCCAGCAGCGTAGAGGGGGGGACCAGTCGCGGCTACACCTTC. The chain combines TRBV9 with TRBJ1-2, with D possibly being TRBD1 (6 bases). Germline CDR1 and CDR2: SGDLS and YYNGEE. The CDR3 spans 15 residues. Trimming removed 0 bases at V and 8 bases at J, with 17 bases between.